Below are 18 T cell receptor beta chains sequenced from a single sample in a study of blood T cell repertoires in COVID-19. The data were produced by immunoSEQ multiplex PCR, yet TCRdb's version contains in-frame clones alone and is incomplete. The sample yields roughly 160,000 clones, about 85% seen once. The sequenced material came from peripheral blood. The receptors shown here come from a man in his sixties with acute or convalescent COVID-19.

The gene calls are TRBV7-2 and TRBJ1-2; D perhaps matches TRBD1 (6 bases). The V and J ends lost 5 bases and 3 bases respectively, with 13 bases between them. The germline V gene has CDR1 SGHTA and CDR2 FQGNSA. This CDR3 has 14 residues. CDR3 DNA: TGTGCCAGCAGCGGACGGACAGTCGACTATGGCTACACCTTC. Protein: CASSGRTVDYGYTF.

The CDR3 here is CASSPLPGINQPQHF. Written as DNA, the CDR3 is TGTGCCAGCAGCCCCCTACCAGGGATCAATCAGCCCCAGCATTTT. The chain combines TRBV5-5 with TRBJ1-5; TRBD1 is a possible D gene (5 bases). Trimming cost V 4 bases and J 3 bases, with 14 bases left between them. The CDR3 has 15 amino acids. Per the germline V gene, CDR1 is SGHKS and CDR2 is YYEKEE (reference sequence).

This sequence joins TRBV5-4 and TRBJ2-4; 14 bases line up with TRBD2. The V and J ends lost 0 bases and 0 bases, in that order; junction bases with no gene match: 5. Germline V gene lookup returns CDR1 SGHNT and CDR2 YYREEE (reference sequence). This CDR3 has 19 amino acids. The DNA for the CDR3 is TGTGCCAGCAGCTTGGGACTAGCGGGAGGGCCCGGAGCCAAAAACATTCAGTACTTC. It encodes CASSLGLAGGPGAKNIQYF.

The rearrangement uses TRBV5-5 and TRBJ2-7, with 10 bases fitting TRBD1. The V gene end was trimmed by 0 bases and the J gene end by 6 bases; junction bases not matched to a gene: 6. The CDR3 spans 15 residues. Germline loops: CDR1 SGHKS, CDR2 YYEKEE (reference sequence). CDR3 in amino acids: CASSLVGDRGGEQYV. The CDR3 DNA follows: TGTGCCAGCAGCTTGGTGGGGGACAGGGGAGGCGAGCAGTACGTC.

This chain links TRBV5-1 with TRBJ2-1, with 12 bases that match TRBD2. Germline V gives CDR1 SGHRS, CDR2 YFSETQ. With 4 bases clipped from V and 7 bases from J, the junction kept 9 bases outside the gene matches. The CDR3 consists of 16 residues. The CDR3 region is CASSPKLAGGLNEQFF. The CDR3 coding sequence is TGCGCCAGCAGCCCGAAACTAGCGGGAGGTCTGAATGAGCAGTTCTTC.

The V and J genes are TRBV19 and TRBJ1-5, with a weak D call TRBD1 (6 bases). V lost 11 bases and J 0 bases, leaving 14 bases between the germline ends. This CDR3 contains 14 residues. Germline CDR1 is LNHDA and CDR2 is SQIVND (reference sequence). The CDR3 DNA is TGTGCCTCCCAGGGGCAGTATAGCAATCAGCCCCAGCATTTT. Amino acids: CASQGQYSNQPQHF.

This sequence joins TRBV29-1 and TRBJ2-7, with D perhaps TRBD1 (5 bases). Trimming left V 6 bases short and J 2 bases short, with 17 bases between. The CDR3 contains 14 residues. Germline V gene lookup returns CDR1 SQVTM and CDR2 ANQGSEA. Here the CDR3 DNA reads TGCAGCGTCAAAAGGGCGACAGACACCTACGAGCAGTACTTC. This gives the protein CSVKRATDTYEQYF.

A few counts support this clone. CDR3 residues: CASTTGVPGEAFF. The CDR3 region has the DNA TGTGCCAGCACTACCGGGGTCCCCGGGGAAGCTTTCTTT. V is TRBV6-5 and J is TRBJ1-1; D is undetermined. The V gene lost 7 bases and the J gene lost 8 bases, with 17 bases spanning the gap. The length of the CDR3 is 13 residues. The V gene's germline CDR1 is MNHEY and CDR2 SVGAGI.

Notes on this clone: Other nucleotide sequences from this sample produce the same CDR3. This CDR3 is CASSPTGANTEAFF. The CDR3 DNA reads TGTGCCAGCTCACCAACAGGAGCCAACACTGAAGCTTTCTTT. The chain couples TRBV18 to TRBJ1-1; TRBD1 is a possible D gene (5 bases). Germline V gene lookup returns CDR1 KGHSH and CDR2 LQKENI. Trimming took 2 bases from V and 2 from J, leaving 9 bases between them. The CDR3 spans 14 residues.

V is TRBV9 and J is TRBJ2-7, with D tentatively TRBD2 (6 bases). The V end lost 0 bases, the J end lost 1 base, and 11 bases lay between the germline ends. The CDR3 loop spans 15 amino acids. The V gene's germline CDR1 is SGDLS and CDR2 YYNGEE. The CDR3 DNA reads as TGTGCCAGCAGCGTAGTAGGAGGGGCGTCCTACGAGCAGTACTTC. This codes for CASSVVGGASYEQYF.

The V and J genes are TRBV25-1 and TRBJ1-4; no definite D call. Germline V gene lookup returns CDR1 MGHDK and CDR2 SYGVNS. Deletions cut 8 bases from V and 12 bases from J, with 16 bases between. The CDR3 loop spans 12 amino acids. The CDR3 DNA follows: TGTGCCAGCCACCAGGCGGCGGAGGAACTGTTTTTT. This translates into CASHQAAEELFF.

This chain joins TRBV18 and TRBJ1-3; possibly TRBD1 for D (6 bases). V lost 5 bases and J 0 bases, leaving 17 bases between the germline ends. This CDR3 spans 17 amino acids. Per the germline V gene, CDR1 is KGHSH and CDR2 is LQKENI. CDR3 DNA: TGTGCCAGCTCAACGCTTCCCGGGACAAGCTCTGGAAACACCATATATTTT. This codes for CASSTLPGTSSGNTIYF.

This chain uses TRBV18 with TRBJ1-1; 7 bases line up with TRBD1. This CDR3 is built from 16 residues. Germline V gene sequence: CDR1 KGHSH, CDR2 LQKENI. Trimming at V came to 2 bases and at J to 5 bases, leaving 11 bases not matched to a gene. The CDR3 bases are TGTGCCAGCTCACCAGGGAAGGGGGCTCTGGTAACTGAAGCTTTCTTT. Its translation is CASSPGKGALVTEAFF.

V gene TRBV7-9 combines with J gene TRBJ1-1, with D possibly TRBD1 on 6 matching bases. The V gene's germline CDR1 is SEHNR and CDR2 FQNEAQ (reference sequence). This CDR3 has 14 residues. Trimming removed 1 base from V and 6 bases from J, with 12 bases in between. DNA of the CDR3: TGTGCCAGCAGCTTAGAAGGACAGAGGGCTGAAGCTTTCTTT. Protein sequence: CASSLEGQRAEAFF.

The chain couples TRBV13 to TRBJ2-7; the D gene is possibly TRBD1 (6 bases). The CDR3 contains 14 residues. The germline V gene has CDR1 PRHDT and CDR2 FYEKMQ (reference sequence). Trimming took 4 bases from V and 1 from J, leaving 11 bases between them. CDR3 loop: CASSSWTVSYEQYF. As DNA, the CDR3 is TGTGCCAGCAGCTCCTGGACAGTATCCTACGAGCAGTACTTC.

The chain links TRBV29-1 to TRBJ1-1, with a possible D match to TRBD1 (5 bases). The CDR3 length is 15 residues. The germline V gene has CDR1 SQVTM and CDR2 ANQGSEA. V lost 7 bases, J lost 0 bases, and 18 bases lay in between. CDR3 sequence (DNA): TGCAGCGCCACAGGCGGACACGGCCTGAACACTGAAGCTTTCTTT. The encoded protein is CSATGGHGLNTEAFF.

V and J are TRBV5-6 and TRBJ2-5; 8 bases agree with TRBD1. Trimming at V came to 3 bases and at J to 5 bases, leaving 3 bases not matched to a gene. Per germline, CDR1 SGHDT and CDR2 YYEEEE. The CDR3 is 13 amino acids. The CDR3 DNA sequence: TGTGCCAGCAGCTGGACAGGGCGGGAGACCCAGTACTTC. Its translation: CASSWTGRETQYF. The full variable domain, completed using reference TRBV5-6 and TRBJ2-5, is DAGVTQSPTHLIKTRGQQVTLRCSPKSGHDTVSWYQQALGQGPQFIFQYYEEEERQRGNFPDRFSGHQFPNYSSELNVNALLLGDSALYLCASSWTGRETQYFGPGTRLLVL.

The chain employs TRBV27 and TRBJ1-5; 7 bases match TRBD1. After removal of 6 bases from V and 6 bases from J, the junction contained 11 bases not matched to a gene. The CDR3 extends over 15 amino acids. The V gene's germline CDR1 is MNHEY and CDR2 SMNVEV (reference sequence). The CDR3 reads CASRGLRQGAQPQHF. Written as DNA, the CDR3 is TGTGCCAGCAGGGGCCTAAGACAGGGCGCTCAGCCCCAGCATTTT.